The 26 T cell receptor beta chains listed next were all sequenced from one sample in a study of OX40 agonist ivuxolimab in advanced cancers. Clones were read by immunoSEQ multiplex PCR, and TCRdb kept only the in-frame ones, dropping some. The top ten hold approximately 0.32% of the sample, which has about 80,000 clones, 90% to 95% seen once. The material sequenced was CD4+ or CD8+ T cells sorted from blood, taken in a trial of the OX40 agonist ivuxolimab. The origin of the receptors is an adult with an advanced solid tumor such as melanoma, head and neck, liver or kidney cancer.

The chain uses TRBV5-5 and TRBJ1-2, with TRBD1 as a possible D gene (5 bases). This CDR3 comprises 15 residues. With 3 bases removed from V and 9 bases from J, the gap between germline ends came to 21 bases. In germline, CDR1 is SGHKS, CDR2 YYEKEE (reference sequence). The CDR3 spells CASSSVPMGLGSYTF. The CDR3 DNA sequence: TGTGCCAGCAGCTCGGTACCGATGGGGCTAGGGAGCTACACCTTC.

V usage is TRBV27 and J usage is TRBJ1-1; no reliable D call. The CDR3 runs to 16 residues. The germline gives CDR1 MNHEY, CDR2 SMNVEV (reference sequence). With 3 bases removed from V and 0 bases from J, the gap between germline ends came to 14 bases. Written as DNA, the CDR3 is TGTGCCAGCAGTTTTTTAGGACGGAGCATGAACACTGAAGCTTTCTTT. Translated, it gives CASSFLGRSMNTEAFF.

The J gene is TRBJ2-5, the V gene TRBV7-7, with D possibly being TRBD2 (5 bases). CDR1 SSHAT and CDR2 FNYEAQ come from the germline V gene (reference sequence). V lost 1 base, J lost 5 bases, and 17 bases lay in between. The CDR3 extends over 16 amino acids. The CDR3 DNA follows: TGTGCCAGCAGCTTAGGGCTGAGGACTCCCGTCGAGACCCAGTACTTC. This translates into CASSLGLRTPVETQYF.

V gene TRBV7-2 combines with J gene TRBJ2-7; 10 bases map to TRBD2. Losses at the gene ends were 7 bases for V and 5 bases for J; bases not matched to a gene: 17. The germline CDR1 and CDR2 sequences are SGHTA and FQGNSA. The CDR3 runs to 17 residues. CDR3 sequence: CASNENPLAGGFNEQYF. The CDR3 DNA reads as TGTGCCAGCAACGAAAATCCCTTAGCGGGGGGCTTCAACGAGCAGTACTTC.

V and J are TRBV13 and TRBJ1-4; TRBD1 agrees at 7 bases. The CDR3 is 17 amino acids. V was clipped by 6 bases and J by 8 bases; unmatched bases: 18. Germline CDR1 is PRHDT and CDR2 is FYEKMQ (reference sequence). CDR3: CASSPQGGHRVGEKLFF. Here the CDR3 DNA reads TGTGCCAGCAGTCCCCAGGGGGGGCACAGGGTAGGGGAAAAACTGTTTTTT.

This chain links TRBV5-4 with TRBJ2-7, with 7 positions matching TRBD1. The CDR3 loop spans 16 amino acids. V was clipped by 4 bases and J by 1 base; unmatched bases: 11. Germline V gives CDR1 SGHNT, CDR2 YYREEE (reference sequence). CDR3 protein: CASSNKTGRLSYEQYF. The DNA for the CDR3 is TGTGCCAGCAGCAACAAGACAGGGCGCCTTTCCTACGAGCAGTACTTC. The whole variable domain, filled in from reference TRBV5-4 and TRBJ2-7, reads ETGVTQSPTHLIKTRGQQVTLRCSSQSGHNTVSWYQQALGQGPQFIFQYYREEENGRGNFPPRFSGLQFPNYSSELNVNALELDDSALYLCASSNKTGRLSYEQYFGPGTRLTVT.

V gene TRBV14 combines with J gene TRBJ1-2; the D is unclear. Looked up from germline, CDR1 is SGHDN and CDR2 is FVKESK. Trimming stripped 0 bases from V and 5 bases from J, with 7 bases between. The CDR3 covers 13 residues. The CDR3 sequence: CASSQDLSYGYTF. CDR3 DNA sequence: TGTGCCAGCAGCCAAGACTTAAGTTATGGCTACACCTTC.

CDR3 in DNA: TGTGCCAGCAGCCCTACCCGCGGGGGGGAACAGCAGTACTTC. This translates into CASSPTRGGEQQYF. This chain connects TRBV11-2 to TRBJ2-7; 9 nucleotides agree with TRBD2. V lost 5 bases to trimming and J lost 8 bases; unmatched junction nucleotides: 10. Germline V gene data show CDR1 as SGHAT and CDR2 as FQNNGV. The length of the CDR3 is 14 residues.

The V gene is TRBV2, the J gene TRBJ2-5; 12 bases are shared with TRBD1. CDR3 length: 13 residues. CDR1 is SNHLY and CDR2 is FYNNEI in the germline V gene. V was clipped by 10 bases and J by 5 bases; unmatched bases: 5. CDR3 bases: TGTGCCACGGGACAGGGGGCGGTGGAGACCCAGTACTTC. It translates to CATGQGAVETQYF.

This clone was found once. The chain joins TRBV6-5 to TRBJ1-2; no clear D gene. The CDR3 has 13 residues. The germline gives CDR1 MNHEY, CDR2 SVGAGI. Trimming removed 4 bases at V and 3 bases at J, with 9 bases between. This chain's CDR3 is CASSWAAHYGYTF. For the CDR3, the DNA is TGTGCCAGCAGTTGGGCAGCCCACTATGGCTACACCTTC.

The rearrangement uses TRBV4-3 and TRBJ1-1; the D gene is possibly TRBD1 (6 bases). The germline V gene encodes CDR1 LGHNA and CDR2 YSLEER. This CDR3 region has 14 residues. The V gene lost 4 bases and the J gene lost 0 bases, with 9 bases spanning the gap. The CDR3 reads CASSRGQMNTEAFF. The CDR3 nucleotides are TGCGCCAGCAGCCGAGGACAGATGAACACTGAAGCTTTCTTT.

The chain uses TRBV5-1 and TRBJ2-3; 10 bases are a match to TRBD2. V lost 4 bases to trimming and J lost 1 base; unmatched junction nucleotides: 3. The CDR3 consists of 15 residues. The germline gives CDR1 SGHRS, CDR2 YFSETQ. The CDR3 sequence is CASSTGLAGTDTQYF. CDR3 in DNA: TGCGCCAGCAGCACCGGACTAGCGGGCACAGATACGCAGTATTTT.

The V call is TRBV10-2, the J call TRBJ2-3, with TRBD1 matching 7 bases. V lost 0 bases to trimming and J lost 1 base; unmatched junction nucleotides: 1. Germline V gene data show CDR1 as WSHSY and CDR2 as SAAADI. This CDR3 is 15 amino acids long. In DNA form, the CDR3 reads TGCGCCAGCAGTGAGTCAGGACAGGGCACAGATACGCAGTATTTT. Its translation is CASSESGQGTDTQYF.

The chain carries TRBV27 and TRBJ2-2, with TRBD2 identical over 10 bases. The length of the CDR3 is 16 residues. With 6 bases clipped from V and 7 bases from J, the junction kept 11 bases outside the gene matches. Germline CDR1 reads MNHEY; CDR2 reads SMNVEV (reference sequence). CDR3 sequence (DNA): TGTGCCAGCAGCCCCGGGACTAGCGCCTTTCTCGGGGAGCTGTTTTTT. Translation: CASSPGTSAFLGELFF.

The gene calls are TRBV5-4 and TRBJ2-1, with TRBD1 identical over 8 bases. In germline, CDR1 is SGHNT, CDR2 YYREEE (reference sequence). The V gene end was trimmed by 4 bases and the J gene end by 1 base; junction bases not matched to a gene: 4. This CDR3 region has 15 residues. In DNA form, the CDR3 reads TGTGCCAGCAGCGCAGACAGGGGTTCCTACAATGAGCAGTTCTTC. Its translation: CASSADRGSYNEQFF.

This chain joins TRBV4-1 and TRBJ2-5, with 9 bases lining up with TRBD1. Per germline, CDR1 MGHRA and CDR2 YSYEKL. The J segment lost 6 bases and the V segment lost 0 bases, leaving 8 bases of the junction unmatched. The CDR3 extends over 16 amino acids. The CDR3 is CASSQDPGQGKKTQYF. The DNA of the CDR3 is TGCGCCAGCAGCCAAGATCCTGGACAGGGGAAAAAGACCCAGTACTTC.

The V gene is TRBV28, the J gene TRBJ2-5; TRBD2 agrees at 10 bases. The CDR3 extends over 20 amino acids. The V segment lost 1 base and the J segment 1 base; nucleotides outside the gene matches: 15. Germline V gene lookup returns CDR1 MDHEN and CDR2 SYDVKM. The CDR3 here is CASSLYQGSSSGGGQETQYF. The CDR3 DNA sequence: TGTGCCAGCAGTTTATACCAGGGATCATCTAGCGGGGGAGGCCAAGAGACCCAGTACTTC.

The rearrangement links TRBV5-8 to TRBJ1-4; 9 bases fit TRBD1. The CDR3 runs to 16 residues. The V gene's germline CDR1 is SGHTS and CDR2 YDEGEE. With V trimmed by 0 bases and J by 14 bases, 14 bases remained unmatched. The CDR3 DNA reads as TGTGCCAGCAGCTTGGGCCTCCGGGACAGGGTTGTAGAGCTGTTTTTT. Protein: CASSLGLRDRVVELFF.

The chain links TRBV5-1 to TRBJ1-1; D possibly corresponds to TRBD1 (5 bases). Trimming shortened V by 4 bases and J by 2 bases, and 12 bases separated the two germline ends. Per the germline V gene, CDR1 is SGHRS and CDR2 is YFSETQ. The CDR3 covers 14 residues. DNA for the CDR3: TGCGCCAGCAGCCCACAGGCAGGAAACACTGAAGCTTTCTTT. Translating gives CASSPQAGNTEAFF.

In the case of this clone: Distinct nucleotide sequences in the sample also encode this CDR3. The chain couples TRBV7-2 to TRBJ2-2; possibly TRBD1 or TRBD2 for D (6 bases each). Trimming took 1 base from V and 8 from J, leaving 11 bases between them. This CDR3 is 14 amino acids long. Germline CDR1 SGHTA, CDR2 FQGNSA. As DNA, the CDR3 is TGTGCCAGCAGCTTAGGGGGGGCGCGAGGGGAGCTGTTTTTT. This gives the protein CASSLGGARGELFF.

This sequence joins TRBV10-3 and TRBJ2-7; TRBD2 is a possible D gene (6 bases). V was pared by 6 bases and J by 4 bases, with 7 bases between. Germline-derived CDR1 and CDR2 are ENHRY and SYGVKD. The CDR3 has 11 residues. The CDR3: CAIRDYYEQYF. The DNA of the CDR3 is TGTGCCATCAGGGACTATTACGAGCAGTACTTC.

The rearrangement links TRBV10-3 to TRBJ2-3; TRBD2 is a possible D gene (6 bases). This CDR3 contains 13 residues. V was clipped by 6 bases and J by 0 bases, with 7 bases between them. In germline, CDR1 is ENHRY, CDR2 SYGVKD. The DNA for the CDR3 is TGTGCCATCAGAAGCGGGAGCACAGATACGCAGTATTTT. Translated: CAIRSGSTDTQYF.

This chain links TRBV4-1 with TRBJ1-3; the match to TRBD1 covers 8 bases. J lost 0 bases, V lost 1 base, and 8 bases had no gene match. Germline assignment: CDR1 MGHRA and CDR2 YSYEKL. The CDR3 has 18 amino acids. The CDR3 nucleotides are TGCGCCAGCAGCCAAGGGGGCAGGGGGCGATCCTCTGGAAACACCATATATTTT. It codes for CASSQGGRGRSSGNTIYF.

The chain couples TRBV20-1 to TRBJ2-1; the D is unclear. The V gene's germline CDR1 is DFQATT and CDR2 SNEGSKA (reference sequence). The CDR3 loop spans 10 amino acids. With 4 bases removed from V and 7 bases from J, the gap between germline ends came to 5 bases. Here the CDR3 reads CSATRNEQFF. The DNA for the CDR3 is TGCAGTGCTACGCGGAATGAGCAGTTCTTC.

The CDR3 nucleotides are TGTGCCAGCAGCTTAAATTTGGGTACTGAAGCTTTCTTT. Translated: CASSLNLGTEAFF. This chain connects TRBV7-2 to TRBJ1-1; the D is unclear. The ends were cut back, 2 bases at V and 5 bases at J, with 9 bases in the middle. This CDR3 is built from 13 residues. CDR1 is SGHTA, CDR2 FQGNSA, per germline.

The V gene is TRBV28, the J gene TRBJ2-7; TRBD1 agrees at 10 bases. V lost 4 bases and J lost 1; bases outside the gene matches: 4. The CDR3 has 15 residues. Germline CDR1 MDHEN, CDR2 SYDVKM. Here the CDR3 reads CASSSPGQGSYEQYF. DNA for the CDR3: TGTGCCAGCAGTTCTCCGGGACAGGGGTCCTACGAGCAGTACTTC.